Listed below are T cell receptor beta chains from one sample, sequenced in a study of T cell responses to AZD1222 COVID-19 vaccine. Profiling relied on immunoSEQ multiplex PCR, and the TCRdb table lists in-frame clones only, not all of them. Found here are roughly 77,000 clones, roughly 90% of them singletons; the top ten hold roughly 4.3%. This sample comprised peripheral blood, obtained 28 days after the second AZD1222 dose. All receptors derive from an adult who received the AZD1222 COVID-19 vaccine. CDR3s include the opening cysteine and the closing phenylalanine or tryptophan. The D gene is left open where the match is weak. Not every row has a clone size; where given, it reads once, few, many or a size class.

d_call clone_size j_call v_call cdr3_nt cdr3_aa
NA NA TRBJ2-1 TRBV9 TGTGCCAGCACCCCCCTGGACATTCCCAATGAGCAGTTCTTC CASTPLDIPNEQFF
NA NA TRBJ2-7 TRBV7-9 TGTGCCAGCAGCCGACCGGGAGCCTTCTACGAGCAGTACTTC CASSRPGAFYEQYF
TRBD1 NA TRBJ2-7 TRBV9 TGTGCCAGCAGCCCGCGGGACAGGGCCTACGAGCAGTACTTC CASSPRDRAYEQYF
TRBD1 NA TRBJ2-7 TRBV30 TGTGCCAACAACAGGGGAAACTACGAGCAGTACTTC CANNRGNYEQYF
NA NA TRBJ1-3 TRBV6-6 TGTGCCAGCAGTCCCCCCGGGGTAAAGTCTGGAAACACCATATATTTT CASSPPGVKSGNTIYF
NA NA TRBJ1-2 TRBV6-5 TGTGCCAGCAGTTTCGCTGGACAGAACTATGGCTACACCTTC CASSFAGQNYGYTF
NA NA TRBJ2-7 TRBV7-6 TGTGCCAGCAGCTTAGGGTCCCTCTCAGACCACGAGCAGTACTTC CASSLGSLSDHEQYF
NA NA TRBJ1-4 TRBV7-2 TGTGCCAGCAGCTTAGACCCCCGGGGGAATGAAAAACTGTTTTTT CASSLDPRGNEKLFF
NA once TRBJ1-2 TRBV28 TGTGCCAGCAGTTCGGCGCACTATGGCTACACCTTC CASSSAHYGYTF
NA few TRBJ2-7 TRBV28 TGTGCCAGTGCGGGGCAGGTCTACGAGCAGTACTTC CASAGQVYEQYF
NA few TRBJ1-1 TRBV27 TGTGCCAGCAGTTTAAGGGGGGCGAACACTGAAGCTTTCTTT CASSLRGANTEAFF
NA NA TRBJ1-2 TRBV3-1/TRBV3-2 TGTGCCAGCAGCGAAGAGGGTTGGGGGAACTATGGCTACACCTTC CASSEEGWGNYGYTF
TRBD2 NA TRBJ2-3 TRBV6-2/TRBV6-3 TGTGCCAGCAGTTACGGTGGGACTAGGTTCCCCGATACGCAGTATTTT CASSYGGTRFPDTQYF
NA NA TRBJ1-5 TRBV27 TGTGCCAGCAGTTTATCGTCGGGTTCGGGGCAGCCCCAGCATTTT CASSLSSGSGQPQHF
TRBD2 NA TRBJ2-1 TRBV10-3 TGTGCCATCGACACTAGCGGGAGCAATGAGCAGTTCTTC CAIDTSGSNEQFF
NA NA TRBJ2-7 TRBV5-1 TGCGCCAGCAGCTTGGTTCTTAGCGGATCCTACGAGCAGTACTTC CASSLVLSGSYEQYF
TRBD2 NA TRBJ2-1 TRBV5-1 TGCGCCAGCAGCGGACTAGGGTACAATGAGCAGTTCTTC CASSGLGYNEQFF
NA NA TRBJ1-2 TRBV5-1 TGCGCCAGCAGTTCTGGGGGTGTTGGCTATGGCTACACCTTC CASSSGGVGYGYTF
NA NA TRBJ2-3 TRBV9 TGTGCCAGCAGCGCCGTGATCCGGGACTTCTCTTTGAGGGATACGCAGTATTTT CASSAVIRDFSLRDTQYF
NA NA TRBJ2-7 TRBV6-5 TGTGCCAGCAGTTACCGCAGGGTCGGCGAGCAGTACTTC CASSYRRVGEQYF
NA NA TRBJ2-3 TRBV9 TGTGCCAGCAGCGAGTTTGGAGATACGCAGTATTTT CASSEFGDTQYF
NA NA TRBJ2-3 TRBV7-2 TGTGCCAGCAGTCCCTCGCAGGATACGCAGTATTTT CASSPSQDTQYF
NA NA TRBJ2-1 TRBV30 TGTGCCCTCTCCGCATACAATGAGCAGTTCTTC CALSAYNEQFF
NA NA TRBJ2-5 TRBV30 TGTGCCTGGAATGACAAGGGACGGGTCCAAGAGACCCAGTACTTC CAWNDKGRVQETQYF
TRBD2 NA TRBJ2-1 TRBV7-9 TGTGCCAGCCTAGCGGGGAGCTCCTACAATGAGCAGTTCTTC CASLAGSSYNEQFF
TRBD1 NA TRBJ1-6 TRBV6-5 TGTGCCAGCAGTAACCGGGACAGTTATAATTCACCCCTCCACTTT CASSNRDSYNSPLHF
NA NA TRBJ1-5 TRBV10-3 TGTGCCATCTATCCGGGTAACTGGCATTTT CAIYPGNWHF
NA NA TRBJ2-4 TRBV7-9 TGTGCCAGCAGCTTTAACCCAGGACTGGCAAACATTCAGTACTTC CASSFNPGLANIQYF
TRBD1 once TRBJ1-4 TRBV15 TGTGCCACCAGCAGAGAACAGGGGAGGTTTAATGAAAAACTGTTTTTT CATSREQGRFNEKLFF
NA NA TRBJ1-1 TRBV5-1 TGCGCCAGCAGCTTGGCCCGGGCAGGGAGGGAAGCTTTCTTT CASSLARAGREAFF
NA NA TRBJ1-5 TRBV5-6 TGTGCCAGCAGCTTGGCAGGGGAGGAGGGGCCCCAGCATTTT CASSLAGEEGPQHF
TRBD2 NA TRBJ2-7 TRBV7-8 TGTGCCAGCAGCTCGAGCGGGGGGGCCTCCTACGAGCAGTACTTC CASSSSGGASYEQYF
TRBD2 NA TRBJ2-6 TRBV7-9 TGTGCCAGCAGCCCCGGGGGGAACTCTGGGGCCAACGTCCTGACTTTC CASSPGGNSGANVLTF
NA once TRBJ1-3 TRBV2 TGTGCCAGCAGTGAGCCCCGTTCTGGAAACACCATATATTTT CASSEPRSGNTIYF
NA NA TRBJ1-1 TRBV6-2/TRBV6-3 TGTGCCAGCACCCCCCGACAGGTGGTCAGCGGGACTGAAGCTTTCTTT CASTPRQVVSGTEAFF
TRBD1 NA TRBJ1-2 TRBV6-5 TGTGCCAGCAAGCTATCTCAGGGGGAGATCTATGGCTACACCTTC CASKLSQGEIYGYTF
NA NA TRBJ1-1 TRBV11-1 TGTGCCAGCAGCTTAATAGGTTGGAGCGCCACTGAAGCTTTCTTT CASSLIGWSATEAFF
TRBD1 NA TRBJ1-2 TRBV19 TGTGCCAGTAGGACCGGGACAGGGGGCGCCTATTCCTTTGGCTACACCTTC CASRTGTGGAYSFGYTF
TRBD1 NA TRBJ1-6 TRBV5-1 TGCGCCAGCAGCTTGGGACAGGGGGTTAAGAATTCACCCCTCCACTTT CASSLGQGVKNSPLHF
NA NA TRBJ1-5 TRBV10-3 TGTGCCACCCACGAAGACAGCTTGTATCAGCCCCAGCATTTT CATHEDSLYQPQHF
NA NA TRBJ2-1 TRBV20-1 TGCAGTGTTAACCCCTCCGTTGAGCAGTTCTTC CSVNPSVEQFF
TRBD2 NA TRBJ2-2 TRBV24-1 TGTGCCACCACTAGCGGGAGGAGGACCGGGGAGCTGTTTTTT CATTSGRRTGELFF
TRBD2 NA TRBJ2-1 TRBV10-3 TGTGCCATCAGTACACTAGCGGACTACAATGAGCAGTTCTTC CAISTLADYNEQFF
NA once TRBJ2-7 TRBV30 TGTGCCTGGACCGTAAGCTCCTACGAGCAGTACTTC CAWTVSSYEQYF
TRBD1 NA TRBJ2-3 TRBV19 TGTGCCAGTGGGACAGGCCGCACAGATACGCAGTATTTT CASGTGRTDTQYF
TRBD2 NA TRBJ2-1 TRBV10-3 TGTGCCATCAAGGGAATAGCGGGAGGGAATGAGCAGTTCTTC CAIKGIAGGNEQFF
NA NA TRBJ2-7 TRBV28 TGTGCCAGCAGCCCCATCGGTCGCTACGAGCAGTACTTC CASSPIGRYEQYF
NA NA TRBJ1-1 TRBV9 TGTGCCAGCAGCGGCCCCATTCAGGTCGGCACTGAAGCTTTCTTT CASSGPIQVGTEAFF
NA NA TRBJ1-2 TRBV19 TGTGCCAGTAGTATCCCTGTGAACTATGGCTACACCTTC CASSIPVNYGYTF
NA NA TRBJ1-4 TRBV19 TGTGCCAGTAGTATTCATAATGAAAAACTGTTTTTT CASSIHNEKLFF
NA once TRBJ1-5 TRBV11-2 TGTGCCAGCAGCTTAGCAAGGTTCTCATGGCATCAGCCCCAGCATTTT CASSLARFSWHQPQHF
TRBD1 NA TRBJ2-7 TRBV19 TGTGCCAGTAGTATTAGGCCCGGGACAGGGTCTCCCTACGAGCAGTACTTC CASSIRPGTGSPYEQYF